A selection of T cell receptor beta chains follows, all from one sample in a study of CD8 T cells in ankylosing spondylitis. In TCRdb, the 5' RACE reads were re-called with MiXCR into one record per CDR3 protein. The sample carries more than 300,000 distinct CDR3 sequences, around 10% recorded once. Source material: blood, either unsorted or a sorted T cell fraction (not recorded which). The receptors were sampled from a female donor with ankylosing spondylitis or in good health (not recorded which). CDR3s include the opening cysteine and the closing phenylalanine or tryptophan. D genes are given only for firm matches. Size is stated as once, few or many counts, or a class when the clone is expanded.

TRBJ2-5 | many | TRBD1 | TRBV18 | CASSPLGTEQETQYF | TGTGCCAGCTCACCGCTCGGGACAGAGCAAGAGACCCAGTACTTC
TRBJ2-5 | many | TRBD1 | TRBV20-1 | CSAYRDREETQYF | TGCAGTGCCTACCGAGACAGGGAAGAGACCCAGTACTTC
TRBJ2-7 | many | TRBD1 | TRBV20-1 | CSATGQGKDWNYEQYF | TGCAGTGCTACGGGACAGGGTAAGGATTGGAACTACGAGCAGTACTTC
TRBJ1-4 | many | - | TRBV15 | CATSSPQSTNEKLFF | TGTGCCACCAGCAGTCCTCAATCAACTAATGAAAAACTGTTTTTT
TRBJ2-5 | many | TRBD2 | TRBV20-1 | CSVPRASGSKETQYF | TGCAGTGTCCCGAGGGCTAGCGGGAGTAAGGAGACCCAGTACTTC
TRBJ1-4 | few | - | TRBV5-1 | CASSLGGARNEKLFF | TGCGCCAGCAGCTTGGGGGGTGCGCGTAATGAAAAACTGTTTTTT
TRBJ2-7 | many | TRBD2 | TRBV5-1 | CASSLSLSGRAGEQYF | TGCGCCAGCAGCTTGTCCCTTAGCGGGAGGGCCGGCGAGCAGTACTTC
TRBJ2-7 | few | TRBD1 | TRBV27 | CASRGQGRAYEQYF | TGTGCCAGCAGGGGACAGGGTAGGGCCTACGAGCAGTACTTC
TRBJ1-6 | many | TRBD1 | TRBV5-1 | CASSPGTGNSPLHF | TGCGCCAGCAGCCCAGGGACAGGGAATTCACCCCTCCACTTT
TRBJ1-1 | many | TRBD1 | TRBV29-1 | CSVEGGQGATEAFF | TGCAGCGTTGAAGGGGGACAGGGGGCCACTGAAGCTTTCTTT
TRBJ2-1 | many | TRBD1 | TRBV28 | CASSKLQGAALDEQFF | TGTGCCAGCAGTAAATTACAGGGGGCGGCGTTGGATGAGCAGTTCTTC
TRBJ1-3 | many | - | TRBV20-1 | CSATPQAVGNTIYF | TGCAGTGCCACACCGCAGGCAGTTGGAAACACCATATATTTT